A selection of T cell receptor beta chains follows, all from one sample in a study of blood T cell repertoires in COVID-19. Measured with immunoSEQ multiplex PCR; TCRdb has only the in-frame clones, and not every one. The data contain approximately 110,000 clones, over 60% of them singletons. Sequenced: peripheral blood. Receptor source: a human donor in a cohort sampled during active or convalescent COVID-19. Each CDR3 is given with its conserved first and last residue. D genes are given only for firm matches. Not all rows give a size; the values are once, few, many and, for expanded clones, a class.

D gene,V gene,J gene,clone size,CDR3 DNA,CDR3 protein
NA,TRBV7-2,TRBJ2-2,NA,TGTGCCAGCAGCTTAGCCCCCCAGGGGAGGGACACCGGGGAGCTGTTTTTT,CASSLAPQGRDTGELFF
NA,TRBV7-9,TRBJ1-1,NA,TGTGCCATAACCAGGGGATTGAACACTGAAGCTTTCTTT,CAITRGLNTEAFF
NA,TRBV6-5,TRBJ1-6,NA,TGTGCCAGCAGTCCCGAACGGTTAATTAATTCACCCCTCCACTTT,CASSPERLINSPLHF
NA,TRBV20-1,TRBJ2-7,once,TGCAGTGCTAGTCTAACAGGGTTCGACGAGCAGTACTTC,CSASLTGFDEQYF
TRBD2,TRBV4-2,TRBJ2-3,NA,TGTGCCAGCAGCCAAGCCCCCGCGGGGGTGAATTCTTATAATACGCAGTATTTT,CASSQAPAGVNSYNTQYF
NA,TRBV5-1,TRBJ1-6,NA,TGCGCCAGCAGCTTGCTGACAGAGCGCAATAATTCACCCCTCCACTTT,CASSLLTERNNSPLHF
TRBD1,TRBV28,TRBJ2-7,NA,TGTGCCAGCCTTCCTTGGGGGCAGGGGGTTGCGTACGAGCAGTACTTC,CASLPWGQGVAYEQYF
NA,TRBV6-4,TRBJ2-2,NA,TGTGCCAGCAGCACGGGACACCCCACCGGGGAGCTGTTTTTT,CASSTGHPTGELFF
TRBD2,TRBV28,TRBJ2-1,NA,TGTGCCAGCAGGCCCACTAGCGGGAGCTCCTACAATGAGCAGTTCTTC,CASRPTSGSSYNEQFF
NA,TRBV5-1,TRBJ1-4,few,TGCGCCAGCAAATCTCAGGGGTTAGCAACTAATGAAAAACTGTTTTTT,CASKSQGLATNEKLFF
NA,TRBV4-1,TRBJ1-4,NA,TGCGCCAGCAGCCAGAGGCAGCCAGATGAAAAACTGTTTTTT,CASSQRQPDEKLFF
NA,TRBV5-8,TRBJ2-3,NA,TGTGCCAGCAGCTCGAGGGTAAGGACAGATACGCAGTATTTT,CASSSRVRTDTQYF
TRBD2,TRBV11-2,TRBJ2-5,NA,TGTGCCAGCAGCTCCCTACTAGCGCCCCAAGAGACCCAGTACTTC,CASSSLLAPQETQYF
NA,TRBV7-9,TRBJ2-5,NA,TGTGCCAGCAGCTCCCCACTCCAAGAGACCCAGTACTTC,CASSSPLQETQYF
NA,TRBV2,TRBJ1-1,NA,TGTGCCAGCAGTGAACTCGGGGAAGCTTTCTTT,CASSELGEAFF
TRBD1,TRBV18,TRBJ1-6,few,TGTGCCAGCTCACGCGGACAGGGAGGTTCACCCCTCCACTTT,CASSRGQGGSPLHF
NA,TRBV11-2,TRBJ1-6,NA,TGTGCCAGCAGCTCCTATTCACCCCTCCACTTT,CASSSYSPLHF
TRBD2,TRBV9,TRBJ2-6,NA,TGTGCCAGCAGCGTAGGAGCTAGCGGGAGGGCTGGGGCCAACGTCCTGACTTTC,CASSVGASGRAGANVLTF
TRBD2,TRBV4-3,TRBJ2-3,NA,TGCGCCAGCAGACTGACTAGCGGGAGCGATAAGTATACAGATACGCAGTATTTT,CASRLTSGSDKYTDTQYF
TRBD1,TRBV6-2/TRBV6-3,TRBJ1-5,NA,TGTGCCAGCAGTCTAACAGGGGGAGGGATTACAAATCAGCCCCAGCATTTT,CASSLTGGGITNQPQHF
TRBD1,TRBV25-1,TRBJ1-6,NA,TGTGCCAGCAGTGAACCGGGGACAGTTACCGGACCCCTCCACTTT,CASSEPGTVTGPLHF
NA,TRBV25-1,TRBJ2-7,NA,TGTGCCAGCACAGGGCCGAGCTCCTACGAGCAGTACTTC,CASTGPSSYEQYF
TRBD2,TRBV28,TRBJ2-1,few,TGTGCCAGCAGTTTTCAGTACAGGACTAGCGGGAGAGGTGAGCAGTTCTTC,CASSFQYRTSGRGEQFF
TRBD1,TRBV7-2,TRBJ1-2,once,TGTGCCAGCAGCTTAGTGGGGACAGGGGGCCGGGGCTACACCTTC,CASSLVGTGGRGYTF
TRBD1,TRBV5-1,TRBJ2-7,NA,TGCGCCAGCAGCTCGACGTCCGGGACAGGGCCATCCTACGAGCAGTACTTC,CASSSTSGTGPSYEQYF
TRBD2,TRBV27,TRBJ2-1,NA,TGTGCCAGCAGTGATGGACTAGCGGGGAATGAGCAGTTCTTC,CASSDGLAGNEQFF
TRBD2,TRBV15,TRBJ2-1,NA,TGTGCCACCAGCAGGAGGACTAGCGGTTACAATGAGCAGTTCTTC,CATSRRTSGYNEQFF
NA,TRBV6-1,TRBJ2-7,NA,TGTGCCAGCAGCTCGAGACTAACGGTCTACGAGCAGTACTTC,CASSSRLTVYEQYF
NA,TRBV5-7,TRBJ1-6,NA,TGTGCCAGCCTCTATGCGTTAGTTGGTTTCGCTAATTCACCCCTCCACTTT,CASLYALVGFANSPLHF
NA,TRBV14,TRBJ2-7,few,TGTGCCAGCAGCCAAGATCTCGTTGTGAAGGAGGGACAGCTAATATACGAGCAGTACTTC,CASSQDLVVKEGQLIYEQYF
TRBD2,TRBV9,TRBJ2-5,few,TGTGCCAGCAGCGCGGGACTAGCGGGGGACCAAGAGACCCAGTACTTC,CASSAGLAGDQETQYF
TRBD1,TRBV27,TRBJ2-3,NA,TGTGCCAGCAGGACAGGGGCAGATACGCAGTATTTT,CASRTGADTQYF
TRBD1,TRBV28,TRBJ1-2,once,TGTGCCAGCAGCCGCGGACAGGGCTCGTATGGCTACACCTTC,CASSRGQGSYGYTF
TRBD2,TRBV5-1,TRBJ2-1,NA,TGCGCCAGCAGCCCAAGCGGGAGCACCAACAATGAGCAGTTCTTC,CASSPSGSTNNEQFF
NA,TRBV19,TRBJ2-6,NA,TGTGCCAGTAGTACCCAGGGTGCCGGGGCCAACGTCCTGACTTTC,CASSTQGAGANVLTF
NA,TRBV6-2/TRBV6-3,TRBJ2-1,NA,TGTGCCAGCAGTTACTCGATCGGGGTTAACAATGAGCAGTTCTTC,CASSYSIGVNNEQFF
TRBD1,TRBV28,TRBJ2-4,NA,TGTGCCAGCAGTCGTTACCAGGGGGCAGCCAAAAACATTCAGTACTTC,CASSRYQGAAKNIQYF
NA,TRBV28,TRBJ1-5,NA,TGTGCCAGCAGTTCCTACCTCGGTTCTCAGCCCCAGCATTTT,CASSSYLGSQPQHF
NA,TRBV6-6,TRBJ1-2,NA,TGTGCCAGCAGTCCTCGAGGCTATGGCTACACCTTC,CASSPRGYGYTF
TRBD2,TRBV4-3,TRBJ2-5,NA,TGCGCCAGCAGCCGATCTCTAGCGGGACTAGGAGAGACCCAGTACTTC,CASSRSLAGLGETQYF
TRBD1,TRBV3-1/TRBV3-2,TRBJ1-3,few,TGTGCCAGCAGCGGGTGGCGATACCCGGGACAGCGGTTCTCTGGAAACACCATATATTTT,CASSGWRYPGQRFSGNTIYF
NA,TRBV27,TRBJ1-1,NA,TGTGCCAGCAGTACGGGGTACACTGAAGCTTTCTTT,CASSTGYTEAFF
NA,TRBV7-9,TRBJ2-5,NA,TGTGCCAGCAGCTTCGGGTCGCGCCAAGAGACCCAGTACTTC,CASSFGSRQETQYF
NA,TRBV27,TRBJ1-1,NA,TGTGCCAGCAGTCCTCAACACACCAACACTGAAGCTTTCTTT,CASSPQHTNTEAFF
NA,TRBV19,TRBJ2-1,NA,TGTGCCAGTAGTATGGACTTGTCCTACAATGAGCAGTTCTTC,CASSMDLSYNEQFF
TRBD1,TRBV6-6,TRBJ1-5,few,TGTGCCAGCAGAACGGGACAGCTAAATCAGCCCCAGCATTTT,CASRTGQLNQPQHF
NA,TRBV7-2,TRBJ2-3,NA,TGTGCCAGCAGCTTGGCAGGACTGATAACTAGCACAGATACGCAGTATTTT,CASSLAGLITSTDTQYF
TRBD2,TRBV4-3,TRBJ2-3,NA,TGCGCCAGCAGCCAAATTCTAGCGGGATCCACAGATACGCAGTATTTT,CASSQILAGSTDTQYF
TRBD1,TRBV6-2/TRBV6-3,TRBJ1-1,NA,TGTGCCAGCAGTTACATGGGGACAGAGAACACTGAAGCTTTCTTT,CASSYMGTENTEAFF
TRBD1,TRBV3-1/TRBV3-2,TRBJ2-7,once,TGTGCCAGCAGCCAACCACCGGGACAGGGGTACGAGCAGTACTTC,CASSQPPGQGYEQYF
NA,TRBV3-1/TRBV3-2,TRBJ2-2,NA,TGTGCCAGCAGCCAAGATAGGAGACAGACCAACACCGGGGAGCTGTTTTTT,CASSQDRRQTNTGELFF
TRBD1,TRBV5-6,TRBJ1-1,NA,TGTGCCAGCAGCTTCTTCGGGACAGGGGTCCACGGGGCGGAAGCTTTCTTT,CASSFFGTGVHGAEAFF
NA,TRBV5-4,TRBJ2-2,NA,TGTGCCAGCAGCTTGGTACGGGGACTGAACACCGGGGAGCTGTTTTTT,CASSLVRGLNTGELFF
TRBD1,TRBV2,TRBJ1-2,NA,TGTGCCAGCAGTGAATCCTCGGGACAGGGTCTCCGGAGCTACACCTTC,CASSESSGQGLRSYTF
TRBD2,TRBV5-1,TRBJ2-5,few,TGCGCCAGCAGCCGTGTAGCGGGAGAGGGGGAGACCCAGTACTTC,CASSRVAGEGETQYF